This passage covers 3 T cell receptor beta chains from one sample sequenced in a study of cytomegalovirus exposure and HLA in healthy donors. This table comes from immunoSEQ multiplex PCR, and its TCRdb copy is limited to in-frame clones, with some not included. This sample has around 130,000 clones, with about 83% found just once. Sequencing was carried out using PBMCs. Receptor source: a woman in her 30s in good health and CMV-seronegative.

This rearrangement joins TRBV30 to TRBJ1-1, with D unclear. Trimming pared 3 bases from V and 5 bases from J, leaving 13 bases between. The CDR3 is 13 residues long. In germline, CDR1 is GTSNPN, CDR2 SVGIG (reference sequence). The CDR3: CAWSRERVTEAFF. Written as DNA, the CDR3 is TGTGCCTGGAGCCGAGAACGGGTAACTGAAGCTTTCTTT.

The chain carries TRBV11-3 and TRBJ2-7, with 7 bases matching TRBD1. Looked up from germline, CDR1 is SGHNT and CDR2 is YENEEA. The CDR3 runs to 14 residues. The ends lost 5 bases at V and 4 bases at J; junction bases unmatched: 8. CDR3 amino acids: CASSHTGTAYEQYF. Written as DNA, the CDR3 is TGTGCCAGCAGCCATACCGGGACAGCGTACGAGCAGTACTTC.

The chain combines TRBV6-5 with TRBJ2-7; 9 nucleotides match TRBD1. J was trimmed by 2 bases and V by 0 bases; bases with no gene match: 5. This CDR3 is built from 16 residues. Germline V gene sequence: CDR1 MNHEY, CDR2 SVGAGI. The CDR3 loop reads CASSYSKDRGPYEQYF. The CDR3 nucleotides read TGTGCCAGCAGTTACTCCAAGGACAGGGGCCCCTACGAGCAGTACTTC.